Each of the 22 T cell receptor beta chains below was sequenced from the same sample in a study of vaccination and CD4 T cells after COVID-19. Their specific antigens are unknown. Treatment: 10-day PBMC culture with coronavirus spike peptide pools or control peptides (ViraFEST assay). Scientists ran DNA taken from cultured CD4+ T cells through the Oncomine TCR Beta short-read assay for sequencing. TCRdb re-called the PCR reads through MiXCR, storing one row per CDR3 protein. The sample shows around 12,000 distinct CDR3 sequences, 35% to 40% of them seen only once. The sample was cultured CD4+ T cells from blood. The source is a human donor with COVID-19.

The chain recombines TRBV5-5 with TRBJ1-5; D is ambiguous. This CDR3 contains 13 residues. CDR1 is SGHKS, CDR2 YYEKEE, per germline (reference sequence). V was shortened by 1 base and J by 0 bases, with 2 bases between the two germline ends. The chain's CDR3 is CASSLFSNQPQHF. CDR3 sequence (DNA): TGTGCCAGCAGCTTGTTTAGCAATCAGCCCCAGCATTTT.

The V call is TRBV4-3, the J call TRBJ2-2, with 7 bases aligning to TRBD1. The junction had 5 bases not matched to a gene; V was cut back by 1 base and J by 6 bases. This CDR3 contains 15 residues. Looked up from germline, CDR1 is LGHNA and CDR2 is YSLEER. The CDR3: CASSQAATGSGELFF. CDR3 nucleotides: TGCGCCAGCAGCCAAGCCGCGACAGGGTCCGGGGAGCTGTTTTTT.

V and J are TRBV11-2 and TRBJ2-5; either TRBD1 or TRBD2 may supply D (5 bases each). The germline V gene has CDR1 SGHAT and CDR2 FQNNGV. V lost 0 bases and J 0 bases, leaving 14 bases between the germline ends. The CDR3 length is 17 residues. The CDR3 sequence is CASSLDGETANQETQYF. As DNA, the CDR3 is TGTGCCAGCAGCTTAGATGGGGAGACAGCCAACCAAGAGACCCAGTACTTC. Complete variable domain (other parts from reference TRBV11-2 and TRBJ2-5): EAGVAQSPRYKIIEKRQSVAFWCNPISGHATLYWYQQILGQGPKLLIQFQNNGVVDDSQLPKDRFSAERLKGVDSTLKIQPAKLEDSAVYLCASSLDGETANQETQYFGPGTRLLVL.

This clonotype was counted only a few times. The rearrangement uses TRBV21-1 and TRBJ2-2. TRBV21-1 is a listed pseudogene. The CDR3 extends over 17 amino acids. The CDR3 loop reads CASSKEREDHQPGELFF. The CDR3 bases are TGTGCCAGCAGCAAAGAAAGGGAAGACCACCAGCCCGGGGAGCTGTTTTTT.

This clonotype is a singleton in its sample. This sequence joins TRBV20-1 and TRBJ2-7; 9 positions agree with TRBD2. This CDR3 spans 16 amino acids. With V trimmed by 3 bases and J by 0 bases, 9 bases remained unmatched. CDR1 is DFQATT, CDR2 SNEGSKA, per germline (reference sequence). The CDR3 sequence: CSASHRLAGSSYEQYF. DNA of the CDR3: TGCAGTGCTAGTCATCGGCTAGCGGGGAGCTCCTACGAGCAGTACTTC.

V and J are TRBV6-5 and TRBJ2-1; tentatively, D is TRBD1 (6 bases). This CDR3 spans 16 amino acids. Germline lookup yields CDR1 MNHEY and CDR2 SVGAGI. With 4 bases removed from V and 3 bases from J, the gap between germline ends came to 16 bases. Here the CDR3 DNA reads TGTGCCAGCAGTTCGGTGTCAGGGGCCATCTACAATGAGCAGTTCTTC. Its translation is CASSSVSGAIYNEQFF.

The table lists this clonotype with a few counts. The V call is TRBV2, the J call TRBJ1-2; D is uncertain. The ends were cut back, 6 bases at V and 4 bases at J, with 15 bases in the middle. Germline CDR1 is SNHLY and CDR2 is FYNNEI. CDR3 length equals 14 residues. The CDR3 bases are TGTGCCAGCAGGGACCATGGGCCAGCCTATGGCTACACCTTC. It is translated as CASRDHGPAYGYTF.

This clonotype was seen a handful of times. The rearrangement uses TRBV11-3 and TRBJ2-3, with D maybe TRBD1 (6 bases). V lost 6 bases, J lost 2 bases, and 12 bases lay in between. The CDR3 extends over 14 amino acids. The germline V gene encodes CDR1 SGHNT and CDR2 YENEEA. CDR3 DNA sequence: TGTGCCAGCAGTCCTCGGGGACACACAGATACGCAGTATTTT. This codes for CASSPRGHTDTQYF.

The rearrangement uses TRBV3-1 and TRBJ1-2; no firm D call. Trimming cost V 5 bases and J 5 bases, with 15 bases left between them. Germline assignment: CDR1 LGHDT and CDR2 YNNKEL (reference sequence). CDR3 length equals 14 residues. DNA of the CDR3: TGTGCCAGCAGCAGGACTGTCGGTGGGTATGGCTACACCTTC. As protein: CASSRTVGGYGYTF.

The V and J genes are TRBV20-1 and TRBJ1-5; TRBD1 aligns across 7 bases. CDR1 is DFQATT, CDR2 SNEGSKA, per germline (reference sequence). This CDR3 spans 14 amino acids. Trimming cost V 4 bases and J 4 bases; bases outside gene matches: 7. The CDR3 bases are TGCAGTGCTACCCTAGGGGGCGCGAATCAGCCCCAGCATTTT. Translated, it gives CSATLGGANQPQHF.

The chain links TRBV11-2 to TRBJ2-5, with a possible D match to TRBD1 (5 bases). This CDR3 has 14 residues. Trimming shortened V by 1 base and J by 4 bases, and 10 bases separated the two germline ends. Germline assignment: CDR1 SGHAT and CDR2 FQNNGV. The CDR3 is CASSLGSGLETQYF. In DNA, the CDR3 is TGTGCCAGCAGCTTAGGTTCAGGGCTAGAGACCCAGTACTTC. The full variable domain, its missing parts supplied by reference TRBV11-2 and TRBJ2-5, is EAGVAQSPRYKIIEKRQSVAFWCNPISGHATLYWYQQILGQGPKLLIQFQNNGVVDDSQLPKDRFSAERLKGVDSTLKIQPAKLEDSAVYLCASSLGSGLETQYFGPGTRLLVL.

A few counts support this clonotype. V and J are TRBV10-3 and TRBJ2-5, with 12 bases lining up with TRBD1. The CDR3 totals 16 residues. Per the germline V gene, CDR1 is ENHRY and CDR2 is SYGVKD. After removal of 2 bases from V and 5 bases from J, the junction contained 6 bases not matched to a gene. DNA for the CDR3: TGTGCCATCAGTGAGCCGGGACAGGGGGCGCCTGAGACCCAGTACTTC. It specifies CAISEPGQGAPETQYF.

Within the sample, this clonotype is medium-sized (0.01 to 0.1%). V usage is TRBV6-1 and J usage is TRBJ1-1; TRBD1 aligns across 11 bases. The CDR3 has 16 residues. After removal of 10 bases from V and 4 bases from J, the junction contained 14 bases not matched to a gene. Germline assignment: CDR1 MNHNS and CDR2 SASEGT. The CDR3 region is CATESRAGTGGTEAFF. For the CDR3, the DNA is TGTGCCACAGAGAGTAGAGCCGGGACAGGGGGCACTGAAGCTTTCTTT.

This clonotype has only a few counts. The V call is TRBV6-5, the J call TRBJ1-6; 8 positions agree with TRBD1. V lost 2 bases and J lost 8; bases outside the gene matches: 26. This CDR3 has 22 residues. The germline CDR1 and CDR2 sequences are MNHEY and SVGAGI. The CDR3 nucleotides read TGTGCCAGCAGTTACCCCAGGTCCGGACAGGGTAAAGTTTACGCCGAACATTCACCCCTCCACTTT. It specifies CASSYPRSGQGKVYAEHSPLHF.

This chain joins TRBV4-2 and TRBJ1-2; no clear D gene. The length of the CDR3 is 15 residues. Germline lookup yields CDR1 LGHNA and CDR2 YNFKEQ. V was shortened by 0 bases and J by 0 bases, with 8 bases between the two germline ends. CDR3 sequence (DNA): TGTGCCAGCAGCCAAGATCTGCTTACTAACTATGGCTACACCTTC. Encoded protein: CASSQDLLTNYGYTF.

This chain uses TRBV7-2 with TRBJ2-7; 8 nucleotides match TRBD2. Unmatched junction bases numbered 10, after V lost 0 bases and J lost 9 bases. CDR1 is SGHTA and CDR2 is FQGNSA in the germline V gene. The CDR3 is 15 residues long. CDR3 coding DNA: TGTGCCAGCAGCTTAGCTAGCGCGGGGGGTTCAGCGCAGTACTTC. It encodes CASSLASAGGSAQYF.

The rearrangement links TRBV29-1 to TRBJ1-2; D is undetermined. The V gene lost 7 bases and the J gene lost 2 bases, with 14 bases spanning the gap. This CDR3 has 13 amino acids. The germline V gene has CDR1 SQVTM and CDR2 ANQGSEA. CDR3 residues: CSGTTGSNYGYTF. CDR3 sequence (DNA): TGCAGCGGAACGACTGGATCCAACTATGGCTACACCTTC.

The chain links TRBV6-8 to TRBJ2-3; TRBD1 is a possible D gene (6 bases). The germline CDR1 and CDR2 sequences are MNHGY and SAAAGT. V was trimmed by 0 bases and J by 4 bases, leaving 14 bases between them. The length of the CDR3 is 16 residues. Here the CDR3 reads CASSYSQGSGSDTQYF. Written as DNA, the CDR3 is TGTGCCAGCAGTTACTCGCAGGGGAGTGGCTCAGATACGCAGTATTTT.

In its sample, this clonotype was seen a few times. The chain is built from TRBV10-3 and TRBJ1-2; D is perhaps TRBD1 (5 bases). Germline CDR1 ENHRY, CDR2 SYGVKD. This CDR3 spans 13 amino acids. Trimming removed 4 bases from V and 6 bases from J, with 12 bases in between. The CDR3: CAISVSGVNGYTF. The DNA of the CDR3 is TGTGCCATCAGTGTCTCGGGGGTAAATGGCTACACCTTC.

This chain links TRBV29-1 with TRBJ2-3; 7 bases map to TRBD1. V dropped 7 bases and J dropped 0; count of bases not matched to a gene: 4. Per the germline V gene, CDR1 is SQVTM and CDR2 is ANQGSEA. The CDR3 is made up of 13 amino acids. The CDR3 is CSADRSSTDTQYF. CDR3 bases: TGCAGCGCGGACAGGTCTAGCACAGATACGCAGTATTTT.

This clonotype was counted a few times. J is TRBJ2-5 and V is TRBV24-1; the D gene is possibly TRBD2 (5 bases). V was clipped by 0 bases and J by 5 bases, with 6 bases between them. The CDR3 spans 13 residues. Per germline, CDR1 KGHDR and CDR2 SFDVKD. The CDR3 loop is CATSDLRRETQYF. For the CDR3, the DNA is TGTGCCACCAGTGATTTGCGGAGGGAGACCCAGTACTTC.

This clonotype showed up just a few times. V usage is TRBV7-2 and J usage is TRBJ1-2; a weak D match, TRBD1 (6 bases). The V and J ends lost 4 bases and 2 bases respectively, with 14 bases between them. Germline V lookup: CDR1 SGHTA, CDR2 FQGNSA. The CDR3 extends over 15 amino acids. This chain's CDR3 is CASSSLGGWNYGYTF. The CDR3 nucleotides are TGTGCCAGCAGCTCTCTAGGGGGTTGGAACTATGGCTACACCTTC.